This is a list of T cell receptor beta chains from one sample in a study of blood T cell repertoires in COVID-19. The repertoire was sequenced with immunoSEQ multiplex PCR; TCRdb's copy has only in-frame clones and lacks some. The table lists some 96,000 clones, around four fifths of them singletons. The specimen was peripheral blood. Receptors were obtained from a human donor in a cohort sampled during active COVID-19. CDR3s include the opening cysteine and the closing phenylalanine or tryptophan. The D gene is left open where the match is weak. Size is omitted from some rows. Given values are once, few, many or a class for expanded clones.

J: TRBJ1-3; V: TRBV28; D: NA; size: NA; CDR3: CASGESGHLSGNTIYF; DNA: TGTGCCAGCGGCGAGTCAGGACATCTCTCTGGAAACACCATATATTTT
J: TRBJ2-7; V: TRBV15; D: TRBD1; size: NA; CDR3: CATSRDRGREQYF; DNA: TGTGCCACCAGCAGGGACAGGGGGCGCGAGCAGTACTTC
J: TRBJ2-5; V: TRBV5-4; D: TRBD1; size: NA; CDR3: CASSSRDRGPKETQYF; DNA: TGTGCCAGCAGCTCTAGGGACAGGGGGCCTAAAGAGACCCAGTACTTC
J: TRBJ2-1; V: TRBV6-5; D: TRBD1; size: NA; CDR3: CASSFDRGSGEQFF; DNA: TGTGCCAGCAGTTTCGACAGGGGTAGCGGTGAGCAGTTCTTC
J: TRBJ2-3; V: TRBV6-5; D: TRBD2; size: NA; CDR3: CASSSTSGVDTQYF; DNA: TGTGCCAGCAGTTCAACTAGCGGGGTGGATACGCAGTATTTT
J: TRBJ2-4; V: TRBV7-2; D: NA; size: NA; CDR3: CASSLTRWLAKNIQYF; DNA: TGTGCCAGCAGCTTAACTCGGTGGTTAGCCAAAAACATTCAGTACTTC
J: TRBJ2-5; V: TRBV7-8; D: TRBD2; size: NA; CDR3: CASSLQAGGLGETQYF; DNA: TGTGCCAGCAGCTTACAAGCGGGGGGGCTGGGAGAGACCCAGTACTTC
J: TRBJ1-6; V: TRBV5-4; D: TRBD1; size: few; CDR3: CASSFTGGSGPLHF; DNA: TGTGCCAGCAGCTTTACAGGGGGCTCAGGACCCCTCCACTTT
J: TRBJ2-5; V: TRBV4-2; D: TRBD2; size: NA; CDR3: CASSQDPQMLAAYQETQYF; DNA: TGTGCCAGCAGCCAAGATCCCCAAATGCTAGCGGCATACCAAGAGACCCAGTACTTC
J: TRBJ2-7; V: TRBV3-1/TRBV3-2; D: NA; size: NA; CDR3: CASSQPGASGEQYF; DNA: TGTGCCAGCAGCCAACCAGGGGCTAGCGGCGAGCAGTACTTC
J: TRBJ1-4; V: TRBV9; D: TRBD1; size: NA; CDR3: CASSVGNTGTDEKLFF; DNA: TGTGCCAGCAGCGTCGGGAATACGGGGACAGATGAAAAACTGTTTTTT
J: TRBJ2-1; V: TRBV7-3; D: TRBD2; size: NA; CDR3: CASGLAGVNNEQFF; DNA: TGTGCCAGCGGACTAGCGGGAGTGAACAATGAGCAGTTCTTC
J: TRBJ1-1; V: TRBV2; D: NA; size: NA; CDR3: CASFRRGFGTEAFF; DNA: TGTGCCAGCTTCCGGCGGGGGTTTGGCACTGAAGCTTTCTTT
J: TRBJ1-6; V: TRBV6-5; D: TRBD1; size: few; CDR3: CASSYTQTGNSPLHF; DNA: TGTGCCAGCAGTTACACACAGACAGGGAATTCACCCCTCCACTTT
J: TRBJ1-1; V: TRBV21-1; D: NA; size: NA; CDR3: CASSKRTDPTNTEAFF; DNA: TGTGCCAGCAGCAAAAGGACAGACCCTACGAACACTGAAGCTTTCTTT
J: TRBJ1-1; V: TRBV19; D: TRBD1; size: NA; CDR3: CASSPTGFTEAFF; DNA: TGTGCCAGTAGTCCGACAGGGTTCACTGAAGCTTTCTTT
J: TRBJ2-5; V: TRBV7-9; D: TRBD1; size: NA; CDR3: CASRGRGGRGKETQYF; DNA: TGTGCCAGCAGAGGCCGGGGCGGCAGGGGGAAAGAGACCCAGTACTTC
J: TRBJ2-7; V: TRBV7-6; D: NA; size: NA; CDR3: CASSLVLYEQYF; DNA: TGTGCCAGCAGCTTAGTACTTTACGAGCAGTACTTC
J: TRBJ2-3; V: TRBV2; D: NA; size: NA; CDR3: CASPLPGTDTQYF; DNA: TGTGCCAGCCCTCTCCCGGGCACAGATACGCAGTATTTT
J: TRBJ2-1; V: TRBV5-1; D: TRBD2; size: NA; CDR3: CASSLATSGTPNEQFF; DNA: TGCGCCAGCAGCTTGGCCACTAGCGGGACTCCCAATGAGCAGTTCTTC
J: TRBJ1-1; V: TRBV19; D: NA; size: NA; CDR3: CASKIQGVGTEAFF; DNA: TGTGCCAGTAAAATACAGGGTGTGGGCACTGAAGCTTTCTTT
J: TRBJ1-1; V: TRBV7-8; D: NA; size: NA; CDR3: CASSLGSGTEAFF; DNA: TGTGCCAGCAGCCTAGGTTCAGGCACTGAAGCTTTCTTT
J: TRBJ1-1; V: TRBV4-2; D: NA; size: NA; CDR3: CASSQGGRNTEAFF; DNA: TGTGCCAGCAGCCAAGGGGGCAGGAACACTGAAGCTTTCTTT
J: TRBJ2-5; V: TRBV5-1; D: NA; size: NA; CDR3: CASSWANQETQYF; DNA: TGCGCCAGCAGCTGGGCTAACCAAGAGACCCAGTACTTC
J: TRBJ2-1; V: TRBV6-2/TRBV6-3; D: NA; size: NA; CDR3: CASSWSLLSAQRYNEQFF; DNA: TGTGCCAGCAGTTGGAGTTTGCTTAGCGCCCAGCGGTACAATGAGCAGTTCTTC
J: TRBJ2-1; V: TRBV10-2; D: TRBD2; size: NA; CDR3: CASLPGGLYNEQFF; DNA: TGCGCCAGCCTGCCGGGAGGACTCTACAATGAGCAGTTCTTC
J: TRBJ2-5; V: TRBV7-2; D: TRBD2; size: NA; CDR3: CASKKGLMEETQYF; DNA: TGTGCCAGCAAAAAGGGACTAATGGAAGAGACCCAGTACTTC
J: TRBJ2-7; V: TRBV29-1; D: NA; size: NA; CDR3: CSVEDRGYEQYF; DNA: TGCAGCGTTGAAGATCGAGGCTACGAGCAGTACTTC
J: TRBJ2-1; V: TRBV5-1; D: TRBD2; size: NA; CDR3: CASSLGIIAGENEQFF; DNA: TGCGCCAGCAGCTTGGGGATTATAGCGGGAGAGAATGAGCAGTTCTTC